These 23 T cell receptor beta chains were all obtained from the same sample, sequenced in a study of regulatory and conventional T cells in RAG deficiency. Blood CD4+ CD25-low CD127-high conventional T cells supplied the genomic DNA template. This table comes from immunoSEQ multiplex PCR, and its TCRdb copy is limited to in-frame clones, with some not included. The table shows tens of thousands of clones, with 90% to 95% occurring only once. The same specimen was also included in a second study, on regulatory T cells. That study adds: Primers: 52 TRBV forward and 13 TRBJ reverse.

The sequencing sample was made of CD25- CD4+ T cells sorted from blood. The receptor set was obtained from a human donor in good health.

V gene TRBV27 combines with J gene TRBJ2-5; tentatively, D is TRBD1 (6 bases). The CDR3 length is 13 residues. The germline V gene encodes CDR1 MNHEY and CDR2 SMNVEV (reference sequence). V lost 8 bases and J lost 5, with 15 bases in between. DNA for the CDR3: TGTGCCAGCTATTACAGGGCAGGGGAGACCCAGTACTTC. Its protein is CASYYRAGETQYF.

The chain has TRBV2 and TRBJ1-2; no clear D gene. Germline-derived CDR1 and CDR2 are SNHLY and FYNNEI. Trimming cost V 6 bases and J 4 bases, with 6 bases left between them. The CDR3 sequence is 11 residues long. For the CDR3, the DNA is TGTGCCAGCAGACAGAGCTATGGCTACACCTTC. Its protein is CASRQSYGYTF.

The chain recombines TRBV9 with TRBJ2-3; TRBD2 matches 12 bases. After removal of 4 bases from V and 4 bases from J, the junction contained 13 bases not matched to a gene. CDR3 size: 18 residues. Germline lookup yields CDR1 SGDLS and CDR2 YYNGEE. Here the CDR3 DNA reads TGTGCCAGCAGCCCCCACCGAACTAGCGGGGGGCCAGCAGATACGCAGTATTTT. The encoded protein is CASSPHRTSGGPADTQYF.

V and J are TRBV5-1 and TRBJ1-6; D may be TRBD1 (5 bases). The CDR3 has 16 residues. Trimming left V 0 bases short and J 3 bases short, with 10 bases between. Germline-derived CDR1 and CDR2 are SGHRS and YFSETQ. The CDR3 loop reads CASSLDPGDYNSPLHF. The CDR3 bases are TGCGCCAGCAGCTTGGATCCGGGGGACTATAATTCACCCCTCCACTTT.

The CDR3 sequence is CASGPGTDANEKLFF. CDR3 sequence (DNA): TGTGCTAGTGGTCCCGGGACAGACGCTAATGAAAAACTGTTTTTT. This chain joins TRBV12-5 and TRBJ1-4; TRBD1 aligns across 7 bases. CDR3 length: 15 amino acids. The junction had 6 bases not matched to a gene; V was cut back by 5 bases and J by 3 bases. Per germline, CDR1 LGHNT and CDR2 FRNRAP.

The chain links TRBV16 to TRBJ2-3; D may be TRBD2 (6 bases). CDR1 is KGHSY, CDR2 FQNENV, per germline. Trimming removed 8 bases from V and 6 bases from J, with 30 bases in between. The CDR3 runs 18 residues. The CDR3 DNA is TGTGCCAGCTCCCACTGGGGCCCAACTAGCTCGTCGGGGGATACGCAGTATTTT. As protein: CASSHWGPTSSSGDTQYF.

V and J are TRBV5-6 and TRBJ1-4, with D maybe TRBD1 (5 bases). Trimming removed 4 bases at V and 7 bases at J, with 14 bases between. In germline, CDR1 is SGHDT, CDR2 YYEEEE. The CDR3 loop spans 14 amino acids. CDR3 in amino acids: CASSRGRRGEKLFF. The CDR3 nucleotides read TGTGCCAGCAGCCGAGGACGGAGGGGTGAAAAACTGTTTTTT.

The V gene is TRBV9, the J gene TRBJ2-3; 9 bases fit TRBD2. Germline values: CDR1 SGDLS, CDR2 YYNGEE. The ends lost 2 bases at V and 6 bases at J; junction bases unmatched: 7. The CDR3 has 15 amino acids. The DNA for the CDR3 is TGTGCCAGCAGCGTGATGCGGGGGGGCGCGGATACGCAGTATTTT. This codes for CASSVMRGGADTQYF.

This clone appeared a single time. The chain couples TRBV6-1 to TRBJ1-1; maybe TRBD1 (5 bases). V was trimmed by 4 bases and J by 5 bases, leaving 20 bases between them. The CDR3 totals 16 residues. Looked up from germline, CDR1 is MNHNS and CDR2 is SASEGT. The CDR3 DNA follows: TGTGCCAGCAGTGGAAAATTGGGAGGGGTGAGGACTGAAGCTTTCTTT. Its translation is CASSGKLGGVRTEAFF.

This clone was seen a handful of times. The CDR3 DNA sequence: TGTGCCAGCAGCCCCGCCGGGACACAATACAATGAGCAGTTCTTC. It yields the protein CASSPAGTQYNEQFF. The V gene is TRBV2, the J gene TRBJ2-1; TRBD1 might be the D (6 bases). This CDR3 spans 15 amino acids. Per the germline V gene, CDR1 is SNHLY and CDR2 is FYNNEI. Trimming removed 6 bases at V and 4 bases at J, with 16 bases between.

The genes are TRBV9 and TRBJ1-2; 8 bases align to TRBD1. V was clipped by 3 bases and J by 4 bases; unmatched bases: 5. The length of the CDR3 is 14 residues. In germline, CDR1 is SGDLS, CDR2 YYNGEE. The CDR3 loop is CASSARTGTYGYTF. CDR3 bases: TGTGCCAGCAGCGCCCGGACAGGGACCTATGGCTACACCTTC.

The gene calls are TRBV29-1 and TRBJ2-1; TRBD2 agrees at 9 bases. V lost 4 bases, J lost 7 bases, and 8 bases stayed unmatched. The germline V gene has CDR1 SQVTM and CDR2 ANQGSEA. The CDR3 extends over 14 amino acids. CDR3 coding DNA: TGCAGCGTTGCTGTCGGCGGGGGGGCGAATGAGCAGTTCTTC. It specifies CSVAVGGGANEQFF.

This chain links TRBV9 with TRBJ1-2; TRBD1 aligns across 7 bases. The CDR3 extends over 17 amino acids. From germline, CDR1 is SGDLS and CDR2 YYNGEE. V lost 5 bases to trimming and J lost 5 bases; unmatched junction nucleotides: 18. The CDR3 protein is CASRVGDSSLTGYGYTF. Written as DNA, the CDR3 is TGTGCCAGCAGGGTGGGGGACAGTTCTTTGACTGGGTATGGCTACACCTTC.

The gene calls are TRBV4-1 and TRBJ1-1; 9 nucleotides align to TRBD1. The CDR3 extends over 15 amino acids. Germline CDR1 is MGHRA and CDR2 is YSYEKL. V was clipped by 0 bases and J by 4 bases; unmatched bases: 3. The CDR3 region has the DNA TGCGCCAGCAGCCAAGAAGGGACAGGGAGCACTGAAGCTTTCTTT. It specifies CASSQEGTGSTEAFF.

The J gene is TRBJ2-1, the V gene TRBV5-4, with 16 bases lining up with TRBD2. After removal of 3 bases from V and 8 bases from J, the junction contained 5 bases not matched to a gene. The germline gives CDR1 SGHNT, CDR2 YYREEE (reference sequence). There are 16 residues in the CDR3. The CDR3 spells CASSSGLAGGSDEQFF. The CDR3 DNA reads as TGTGCCAGCAGCTCGGGACTAGCGGGGGGGTCCGATGAGCAGTTCTTC.

The genes are TRBV5-4 and TRBJ2-7, with D perhaps matching TRBD1 (6 bases). Deletions cut 4 bases from V and 3 bases from J, with 8 bases between. The length of the CDR3 is 12 residues. Germline V gene sequence: CDR1 SGHNT, CDR2 YYREEE (reference sequence). The CDR3 region is CASSLTGYEQYF. The CDR3 coding sequence is TGTGCCAGCAGCCTGACAGGCTACGAGCAGTACTTC.

The chain couples TRBV18 to TRBJ1-3; D is perhaps TRBD1 (6 bases). The CDR3 contains 14 residues. With 6 bases removed from V and 4 bases from J, the gap between germline ends came to 13 bases. Germline V CDR1 and CDR2: KGHSH, LQKENI. The CDR3 DNA follows: TGTGCCAGCTCCGACAGGTCGCCCGGAAACACCATATATTTT. It yields the protein CASSDRSPGNTIYF.

J is TRBJ2-3 and V is TRBV7-3; 9 bases line up with TRBD2. V trimming: 4 bases; J trimming: 4 bases; junction bases outside the gene matches: 6. The CDR3 runs to 15 residues. CDR1 SGHTA and CDR2 FQGTGA come from the germline V gene. The CDR3 region has the DNA TGTGCCAGCAGCTACCGGCGGGGGGGACCAGATACGCAGTATTTT. Translated, it gives CASSYRRGGPDTQYF.

The chain uses TRBV11-2 and TRBJ1-1; D possibly corresponds to TRBD1 (6 bases). Trimming left V 1 base short and J 6 bases short, with 12 bases between. The CDR3 is 14 residues long. Germline V gives CDR1 SGHAT, CDR2 FQNNGV. Here the CDR3 reads CASSLVSGVAEAFF. In DNA, the CDR3 is TGTGCCAGCAGCTTAGTGTCAGGGGTGGCTGAAGCTTTCTTT.

The rearrangement uses TRBV4-1 and TRBJ1-5, with D hard to call. The CDR3 runs 14 residues. Deletions cut 0 bases from V and 4 bases from J, with 7 bases between. CDR1 and CDR2 from the germline V gene are MGHRA and YSYEKL. The chain's CDR3 is CASSQDGGNQPQHF. The CDR3 bases are TGCGCCAGCAGCCAAGATGGCGGGAATCAGCCCCAGCATTTT.

The chain employs TRBV15 and TRBJ2-1; 7 nucleotides match TRBD2. The CDR3 runs 18 residues. The germline CDR1 and CDR2 sequences are LNHNV and YYDKDF (reference sequence). Trimming removed 0 bases from V and 4 bases from J; junction bases left unmatched: 12. CDR3 residues: CATSRDRNTRGLYNEQFF. The DNA of the CDR3 is TGTGCCACCAGCAGAGATCGAAATACGCGGGGGTTATACAATGAGCAGTTCTTC.

This sequence joins TRBV28 and TRBJ1-6; 8 bases match TRBD1. The CDR3 has 15 amino acids. Per germline, CDR1 MDHEN and CDR2 SYDVKM. V shed 3 bases, J shed 10 bases, and the junction held 8 bases outside the gene matches. CDR3 in DNA: TGTGCCAGCAGTTTCCCAGGGGGCCGAGGGTCACCCCTCCACTTT. As protein: CASSFPGGRGSPLHF.

The rearrangement links TRBV2 to TRBJ2-3, with D unclear. The CDR3 spans 11 residues. V lost 7 bases, J lost 3 bases, and 5 bases lay in between. Germline V CDR1 and CDR2: SNHLY, FYNNEI. In DNA form, the CDR3 reads TGTGCCAGCATCCTTACAGATACGCAGTATTTT. Residues: CASILTDTQYF.